These T cell receptor beta chains were read from a single sample in a study of cytomegalovirus exposure and HLA in healthy donors. Some clones are missing from TCRdb's copy, which holds only in-frame ones; the method was immunoSEQ multiplex PCR. The table lists about 130,000 clones, less than 85% of them singletons. Material: PBMCs. The receptors were gathered from a woman in her forties in good health and CMV-seropositive. Each CDR3 is given with its conserved first and last residue. A D gene is named only where the DNA matches it firmly. The size entry is marked missing in some rows and otherwise reads once, few, many or a size class.

d_call: TRBD1
v_call: TRBV6-1
j_call: TRBJ2-7
clone_size: few
cdr3_aa: CASSPEGQPMYEQYF
cdr3_nt: TGTGCCAGCAGTCCCGAGGGACAGCCCATGTACGAGCAGTACTTC

d_call: .
v_call: TRBV27
j_call: TRBJ2-1
clone_size: few
cdr3_aa: CASSSPPTAWSSYNEQFF
cdr3_nt: TGTGCCAGCAGTTCACCTCCGACAGCCTGGAGCTCCTACAATGAGCAGTTCTTC

d_call: .
v_call: TRBV18
j_call: TRBJ1-1
clone_size: .
cdr3_aa: CASSPSTALNTEAFF
cdr3_nt: TGTGCCAGCTCACCTTCGACAGCTTTGAACACTGAAGCTTTCTTT

d_call: TRBD1
v_call: TRBV7-9
j_call: TRBJ1-2
clone_size: .
cdr3_aa: CASSLGGKQGAGYTF
cdr3_nt: TGTGCCAGCAGCTTAGGGGGCAAACAGGGGGCCGGCTACACCTTC

d_call: .
v_call: TRBV19
j_call: TRBJ2-7
clone_size: .
cdr3_aa: CASSITQGPYEQYF
cdr3_nt: TGTGCCAGTAGTATTACCCAGGGTCCCTACGAGCAGTACTTC

d_call: TRBD2
v_call: TRBV2
j_call: TRBJ2-3
clone_size: few
cdr3_aa: CASSGRLAGADTQYF
cdr3_nt: TGTGCCAGCAGTGGCCGACTAGCGGGTGCAGATACGCAGTATTTT

d_call: .
v_call: TRBV11-3
j_call: TRBJ1-5
clone_size: .
cdr3_aa: CASSLVQYNQPQHF
cdr3_nt: TGTGCCAGCAGCTTAGTTCAGTACAATCAGCCCCAGCATTTT

d_call: TRBD1
v_call: TRBV7-2
j_call: TRBJ1-3
clone_size: few
cdr3_aa: CASSLVTGPGNTIYF
cdr3_nt: TGTGCCAGCAGCTTAGTGACAGGGCCCGGAAACACCATATATTTT

d_call: .
v_call: TRBV15
j_call: TRBJ1-6
clone_size: .
cdr3_aa: CATSRDSGSKSPLHF
cdr3_nt: TGTGCCACCAGCAGAGATTCAGGGTCTAAGTCACCCCTCCACTTT

d_call: TRBD1
v_call: TRBV28
j_call: TRBJ2-7
clone_size: .
cdr3_aa: CASSLTGVVYEQYF
cdr3_nt: TGTGCCAGCAGTTTAACAGGGGTGGTCTACGAGCAGTACTTC

d_call: .
v_call: TRBV7-9
j_call: TRBJ1-2
clone_size: .
cdr3_aa: CSSSFDSYGYTF
cdr3_nt: TGTTCCAGCAGCTTTGACAGTTATGGCTACACCTTC

d_call: TRBD1
v_call: TRBV7-9
j_call: TRBJ1-1
clone_size: .
cdr3_aa: CASSPMTGANTEAFF
cdr3_nt: TGTGCCAGCAGCCCGATGACAGGGGCGAACACTGAAGCTTTCTTT

d_call: TRBD1
v_call: TRBV28
j_call: TRBJ1-2
clone_size: .
cdr3_aa: CASSGFEDATGDYGYTF
cdr3_nt: TGTGCCAGCAGTGGTTTTGAGGACGCGACAGGGGACTATGGCTACACCTTC

d_call: .
v_call: TRBV7-9
j_call: TRBJ1-3
clone_size: once
cdr3_aa: CASSLGGTNTIYF
cdr3_nt: TGTGCCAGCAGCTTGGGCGGGACCAACACCATATATTTT

d_call: TRBD2
v_call: TRBV9
j_call: TRBJ2-1
clone_size: few
cdr3_aa: CASSVSSGISYNEQFF
cdr3_nt: TGTGCCAGCAGCGTTTCTAGCGGGATCTCCTACAATGAGCAGTTCTTC

d_call: .
v_call: TRBV4-3
j_call: TRBJ1-6
clone_size: few
cdr3_aa: CASSQVQGGMGNSPLHF
cdr3_nt: TGCGCCAGCAGCCAAGTCCAGGGAGGGATGGGTAATTCACCCCTCCACTTT

d_call: .
v_call: TRBV7-7
j_call: TRBJ1-1
clone_size: .
cdr3_aa: CASSATRFTEAFF
cdr3_nt: TGTGCCAGCAGCGCTACCAGGTTCACTGAAGCTTTCTTT

d_call: .
v_call: TRBV28
j_call: TRBJ1-1
clone_size: .
cdr3_aa: CASRPSKGGAEAFF
cdr3_nt: TGTGCCAGCAGACCTTCGAAAGGGGGTGCTGAAGCTTTCTTT

d_call: .
v_call: TRBV11-2
j_call: TRBJ2-3
clone_size: .
cdr3_aa: CASSLNPPTVTDTQYF
cdr3_nt: TGTGCCAGCAGCTTAAACCCCCCGACTGTTACAGATACGCAGTATTTT

d_call: TRBD1
v_call: TRBV7-2
j_call: TRBJ1-5
clone_size: .
cdr3_aa: CASSDRDSRNQPQHF
cdr3_nt: TGTGCCAGCAGCGACCGGGACAGCCGCAATCAGCCCCAGCATTTT

d_call: TRBD1
v_call: TRBV5-8
j_call: TRBJ1-1
clone_size: .
cdr3_aa: CASSLGRRGLLNTEAFF
cdr3_nt: TGTGCCAGCAGCTTGGGGCGCAGGGGGCTGCTGAACACTGAAGCTTTCTTT

d_call: TRBD1
v_call: TRBV2
j_call: TRBJ1-2
clone_size: few
cdr3_aa: CASFDRGRGYTF
cdr3_nt: TGTGCCAGCTTCGACAGGGGGCGAGGCTACACCTTC

d_call: .
v_call: TRBV30
j_call: TRBJ1-1
clone_size: .
cdr3_aa: CAWSRGIAEAFF
cdr3_nt: TGTGCCTGGAGCAGGGGTATCGCTGAAGCTTTCTTT

d_call: TRBD2
v_call: TRBV9
j_call: TRBJ2-1
clone_size: .
cdr3_aa: CASSPGTSNNEQFF
cdr3_nt: TGTGCCAGCAGCCCCGGGACTAGCAACAATGAGCAGTTCTTC

d_call: .
v_call: TRBV27
j_call: TRBJ1-6
clone_size: .
cdr3_aa: CASSLLNSPSSPLHF
cdr3_nt: TGTGCCAGCAGTTTATTGAACAGTCCCTCCTCACCCCTCCACTTT

d_call: TRBD2
v_call: TRBV5-6
j_call: TRBJ2-5
clone_size: .
cdr3_aa: CASHMGGNQETQYF
cdr3_nt: TGTGCCAGCCATATGGGGGGGAACCAAGAGACCCAGTACTTC

d_call: TRBD1
v_call: TRBV5-1
j_call: TRBJ2-5
clone_size: few
cdr3_aa: CASSQRTGEGTQYF
cdr3_nt: TGCGCCAGCAGCCAACGGACAGGGGAAGGGACCCAGTACTTC

d_call: TRBD1
v_call: TRBV6-5
j_call: TRBJ1-1
clone_size: .
cdr3_aa: CASNRQGGEAFF
cdr3_nt: TGTGCCAGCAATCGACAGGGTGGTGAAGCTTTCTTT

d_call: .
v_call: TRBV2
j_call: TRBJ2-1
clone_size: .
cdr3_aa: CASTDLNNEQFF
cdr3_nt: TGTGCCAGCACAGATTTGAACAATGAGCAGTTCTTC

d_call: TRBD1
v_call: TRBV6-1
j_call: TRBJ1-3
clone_size: .
cdr3_aa: CASSDTGGSGNTIYF
cdr3_nt: TGTGCCAGCAGCGATACAGGGGGCTCTGGAAACACCATATATTTT

d_call: TRBD1
v_call: TRBV2
j_call: TRBJ1-1
clone_size: .
cdr3_aa: CASRGGQGVNEAFF
cdr3_nt: TGTGCCAGCAGGGGTGGACAGGGCGTGAATGAAGCTTTCTTT

d_call: .
v_call: TRBV18
j_call: TRBJ2-4
clone_size: .
cdr3_aa: CASSPLQGSGENIQYF
cdr3_nt: TGTGCCAGCTCACCACTGCAGGGCTCGGGTGAAAACATTCAGTACTTC

d_call: .
v_call: TRBV7-6
j_call: TRBJ1-1
clone_size: few
cdr3_aa: CASSLGRGSEAFF
cdr3_nt: TGTGCCAGCAGCTTAGGGCGCGGTAGTGAAGCTTTCTTT

d_call: .
v_call: TRBV5-6
j_call: TRBJ2-7
clone_size: .
cdr3_aa: CASSLDYGSYEQYF
cdr3_nt: TGTGCCAGCAGCTTGGATTACGGCTCCTACGAGCAGTACTTC

d_call: TRBD2
v_call: TRBV13
j_call: TRBJ2-1
clone_size: .
cdr3_aa: CASSPGTSLGAHYNEQFF
cdr3_nt: TGTGCCAGCAGCCCCGGGACTAGCCTGGGAGCCCACTACAATGAGCAGTTCTTC

d_call: TRBD1
v_call: TRBV19
j_call: TRBJ2-7
clone_size: .
cdr3_aa: CASSIRGLAEDEQYF
cdr3_nt: TGTGCCAGTAGTATAAGGGGGCTTGCGGAGGACGAGCAGTACTTC

d_call: .
v_call: TRBV7-9
j_call: TRBJ1-1
clone_size: once
cdr3_aa: CASSGERGGREAFF
cdr3_nt: TGTGCCAGCAGCGGCGAAAGGGGGGGCAGAGAAGCTTTCTTT